Following are 6 T cell receptor beta chains from one sample sequenced in a study of cytomegalovirus exposure and HLA in healthy donors. Assay: immunoSEQ multiplex PCR; the TCRdb copy retains only in-frame clones and omits some. The repertoire holds over 120,000 clones, with 80% to 90% as singletons. Material: PBMCs. The source of these receptors is a woman aged 18-35 years in good health and CMV-seropositive.

The rearrangement uses TRBV27 and TRBJ1-1, with TRBD1 matching 9 bases. This CDR3 is built from 16 residues. The J segment lost 7 bases and the V segment lost 1 base, leaving 10 bases of the junction unmatched. The germline V gene has CDR1 MNHEY and CDR2 SMNVEV (reference sequence). CDR3 in amino acids: CASSLFPGQGKGEAFF. In DNA, the CDR3 is TGTGCCAGCAGTTTATTCCCCGGACAGGGGAAGGGTGAAGCTTTCTTT.

In this sample, this clone turned up once. The V and J genes are TRBV11-2 and TRBJ2-3; D is unclear. The CDR3 extends over 12 amino acids. The germline CDR1 and CDR2 sequences are SGHAT and FQNNGV. Trimming took off 3 bases at V and 6 bases at J, with 7 bases between the two ends. This chain's CDR3 is CASSFLLDTQYF. CDR3 nucleotide sequence: TGTGCCAGCAGCTTTCTTCTGGATACGCAGTATTTT.

The chain couples TRBV6-5 to TRBJ1-6; TRBD1 might be the D (6 bases). The V gene's germline CDR1 is MNHEY and CDR2 SVGAGI. V was clipped by 0 bases and J by 8 bases, with 14 bases between them. The CDR3 totals 16 residues. The CDR3 sequence: CASSYSYREGDSPLHF. CDR3 DNA sequence: TGTGCCAGCAGTTACTCTTACAGGGAGGGGGATTCACCCCTCCACTTT.

A word on this clone: With a much larger clone just one base away, this may be a read error. The chain joins TRBV7-2 to TRBJ2-2; 8 bases are shared with TRBD1. This CDR3 has 13 residues. Trimming took 5 bases from V and 6 from J; bases not matched to a gene: 2. Germline V gives CDR1 SGHTA, CDR2 FQGNSA. In nucleotides, the CDR3 is TGTGCCAGCAGCCCCAGGGGGCCCGGGGAGCTGTTTTTT. As protein: CASSPRGPGELFF.

This sequence joins TRBV28 and TRBJ1-1; TRBD1 aligns across 7 bases. Germline V gene lookup returns CDR1 MDHEN and CDR2 SYDVKM. The CDR3 sequence is 17 residues long. Germline trimming cut 2 bases from V and 4 bases from J; bases unmatched to any gene: 13. The CDR3 protein is CASSLIGRVTGSTEAFF. The CDR3 bases are TGTGCCAGCAGTTTAATCGGCAGGGTGACAGGGTCCACTGAAGCTTTCTTT.

This clone has only one observation. The chain uses TRBV19 and TRBJ1-1; possibly TRBD1 for D (6 bases). Germline-derived CDR1 and CDR2 are LNHDA and SQIVND (reference sequence). This CDR3 is built from 12 residues. Trimming took 5 bases from V and 6 from J, leaving 10 bases between them. The CDR3 sequence: CASSPRQAEAFF. The CDR3 DNA follows: TGTGCCAGTAGTCCCCGACAGGCTGAAGCTTTCTTT. The variable domain in full, completed from reference TRBV19 and TRBJ1-1, reads DGGITQSPKYLFRKEGQNVTLSCEQNLNHDAMYWYRQDPGQGLRLIYYSQIVNDFQKGDIAEGYSVSREKKESFPLTVTSAQKNPTAFYLCASSPRQAEAFFGQGTRLTVV.